The 9 T cell receptor beta chains below all came from one sample that was sequenced in a study of CD8 T cells in Susac syndrome. RNA, at roughly 0.45 to 1 ug, was reverse transcribed with random hexamers. TCRdb reprocessed the immunoSEQ multiplex PCR reads with MiXCR, giving one entry per CDR3 protein. The sample holds approximately 230,000 distinct CDR3 sequences; over 85% are singletons and the top ten take roughly 0.072%. Material for sequencing was CD4+ T cells from PBMCs. Receptors were obtained from a human donor with multiple sclerosis.

The V and J genes are TRBV24-1 and TRBJ1-4; D is perhaps TRBD1 (6 bases). CDR1 is KGHDR, CDR2 SFDVKD, per germline. V was clipped by 9 bases and J by 5 bases, with 12 bases between them. The CDR3 is 13 amino acids. In nucleotides, the CDR3 is TGTGCCACCTCCAAGGGGGGGAATGAAAAACTGTTTTTT. The encoded protein is CATSKGGNEKLFF.

V and J are TRBV4-1 and TRBJ2-7; 11 nucleotides align to TRBD1. The CDR3 is made up of 17 amino acids. V lost 2 bases and J lost 9; bases outside the gene matches: 15. Germline V gene sequence: CDR1 MGHRA, CDR2 YSYEKL. CDR3 DNA sequence: TGCGCCAGCAGCCAACCTAGGTCCGGGACAGGGGGAAAGTGGCAGTACTTC. Protein: CASSQPRSGTGGKWQYF.

The chain uses TRBV10-3 and TRBJ2-3; possibly TRBD1 or TRBD2 for D (5 bases each). Germline loops: CDR1 ENHRY, CDR2 SYGVKD. The CDR3 runs to 14 residues. V was clipped by 8 bases and J by 6 bases, with 18 bases between them. In DNA, the CDR3 is TGTGCCATCCTCGGGACCCCCTCTGGGGATACGCAGTATTTT. Amino acids: CAILGTPSGDTQYF.

The chain couples TRBV20-1 to TRBJ2-2; 10 nucleotides match TRBD2. This CDR3 contains 16 residues. CDR1 is DFQATT and CDR2 is SNEGSKA in the germline V gene (reference sequence). V dropped 3 bases and J dropped 6; count of bases not matched to a gene: 10. The CDR3 protein is CSASRLAGARAGELFF. In DNA, the CDR3 is TGCAGTGCTAGTAGGCTAGCGGGGGCCCGGGCCGGGGAGCTGTTTTTT.

The gene calls are TRBV20-1 and TRBJ1-5; D is unclear. In germline, CDR1 is DFQATT, CDR2 SNEGSKA (reference sequence). The CDR3 is 14 residues long. With 0 bases removed from V and 6 bases from J, the gap between germline ends came to 12 bases. CDR3 bases: TGCAGTGCTAGAGATGGGATCGCGGGTCAGCCCCAGCATTTT. Translated, it gives CSARDGIAGQPQHF.

This clonotype came up a few times. CDR3: CASSQEGTALGQYF. The CDR3 DNA is TGCGCCAGCAGCCAAGAAGGGACGGCTCTAGGGCAGTACTTC. The chain combines TRBV4-1 with TRBJ2-7; D may correspond to TRBD1 or TRBD2 (5 bases each). CDR1 MGHRA and CDR2 YSYEKL come from the germline V gene. The CDR3 loop spans 14 amino acids. Trimming pared 0 bases from V and 9 bases from J, leaving 15 bases between.

The chain joins TRBV3-1 to TRBJ2-5; D possibly corresponds to TRBD2 (6 bases). Looked up from germline, CDR1 is LGHDT and CDR2 is YNNKEL (reference sequence). The CDR3 has 15 amino acids. The V and J ends lost 4 bases and 5 bases respectively, with 17 bases between them. The DNA of the CDR3 is TGTGCCAGCAGCCGTCAAGCACTTGCGGGGGAGACCCAGTACTTC. Protein: CASSRQALAGETQYF.

The chain combines TRBV20-1 with TRBJ1-1; no reliable D call. Germline values: CDR1 DFQATT, CDR2 SNEGSKA (reference sequence). Trimming pared 3 bases from V and 5 bases from J, leaving 13 bases between. The CDR3 spans 13 residues. The CDR3 DNA follows: TGCAGTGCTAGTGACCCTAGGGCTACTGAAGCTTTCTTT. This sequence encodes CSASDPRATEAFF.

The CDR3 region is CASRTGTSGSGEQFF. As DNA, the CDR3 is TGTGCCAGCAGGACCGGGACTAGCGGGTCGGGGGAGCAGTTCTTC. The rearrangement uses TRBV3-1 and TRBJ2-1; 12 nucleotides agree with TRBD2. CDR3 length: 15 amino acids. After removal of 6 bases from V and 10 bases from J, the junction contained 10 bases not matched to a gene. The V gene's germline CDR1 is LGHDT and CDR2 YNNKEL (reference sequence).